These 18 T cell receptor beta chains were all obtained from the same sample, sequenced in a study of CD8+CD57+ T cells in acquired aplastic anemia. Genomic DNA provided the template from which TCR beta VDJ and CDR3 profiles were obtained. In TCRdb, the reads were re-called with MiXCR into one record per CDR3 protein. Of roughly 50,000 distinct CDR3 sequences listed, around 72% are singletons. The specimen was sorted CD4+, CD8+, or CD8+CD57+ T cells (not recorded which) from PBMCs. Receptors were obtained from a human donor in good health, serving as a control.

The sample holds a few counts of this clonotype. This chain uses TRBV2 with TRBJ2-7, with D possibly matching TRBD1 (5 bases). Looked up from germline, CDR1 is SNHLY and CDR2 is FYNNEI. The V end was cut by 6 bases, the J end by 3 bases, with 9 bases between. CDR3 length: 12 amino acids. CDR3 DNA sequence: TGTGCCAGCAGCGCAGGGTTCTACGAGCAGTACTTC. Its protein product is CASSAGFYEQYF.

This chain links TRBV15 with TRBJ1-4; 7 bases are shared with TRBD1. Germline loops: CDR1 LNHNV, CDR2 YYDKDF (reference sequence). V shed 1 base and J 2 bases; nucleotides not matched to a gene: 4. The CDR3 spans 16 residues. The CDR3 nucleotides read TGTGCCACCAGCAGAGGGGCGACAGGGACTAATGAAAAACTGTTTTTT. It codes for CATSRGATGTNEKLFF.

This chain uses TRBV12-5 with TRBJ1-5; D is unresolved. V lost 1 base to trimming and J lost 12 bases, with 13 bases between them. Germline lookup yields CDR1 LGHNT and CDR2 FRNRAP. The CDR3 length is 13 residues. This CDR3 reads CASGLGHATLQHF. CDR3 nucleotides: TGTGCTAGTGGTTTGGGCCATGCGACCCTCCAGCATTTT.

This chain connects TRBV24-1 to TRBJ2-7, with D tentatively TRBD2 (6 bases). Between the trimmed V and J ends, which lost 9 bases and 0 bases, there was a span of 11 bases. This CDR3 has 13 amino acids. Germline V lookup: CDR1 KGHDR, CDR2 SFDVKD. The CDR3 DNA sequence: TGTGCCACCTACCCGGAGGGCTCCTACGAGCAGTACGTC. Its protein product is CATYPEGSYEQYV.

The rearrangement links TRBV2 to TRBJ1-2, with TRBD1 matching 9 bases. V was clipped by 0 bases and J by 4 bases; unmatched bases: 6. CDR1 is SNHLY, CDR2 FYNNEI, per germline. This CDR3 contains 16 residues. DNA for the CDR3: TGTGCCAGCAGTGAAGCGCTCGGGACAGGGAGCTATGGCTACACCTTC. Protein sequence: CASSEALGTGSYGYTF.

The V call is TRBV29-1, the J call TRBJ2-2; perhaps TRBD2 as D (5 bases). The CDR3 sequence is 15 residues long. Trimming shortened V by 2 bases and J by 1 base, and 11 bases separated the two germline ends. Germline CDR1 and CDR2: SQVTM and ANQGSEA. As DNA, the CDR3 is TGCAGCGTTGAACAGGCGGGCTTGAACACCGGGGAGCTGTTTTTT. Translated: CSVEQAGLNTGELFF.

In this sample, this clonotype is medium-sized (0.01 to 0.1%). This CDR3 reads CASSPRGGRVEQYF. DNA for the CDR3: TGTGCCAGCAGTCCCCGCGGCGGGAGGGTCGAGCAGTACTTC. The chain employs TRBV2 and TRBJ2-7; TRBD2 aligns across 9 bases. The CDR3 is 14 amino acids. J lost 6 bases, V lost 5 bases, and 8 bases had no gene match. The germline V gene encodes CDR1 SNHLY and CDR2 FYNNEI. The complete variable domain, with remaining parts taken from reference TRBV2 and TRBJ2-7, reads EPEVTQTPSHQVTQMGQEVILRCVPISNHLYFYWYRQILGQKVEFLVSFYNNEISEKSEIFDDQFSVERPDGSNFTLKIRSTKLEDSAMYFCASSPRGGRVEQYFGPGTRLTVT.

This chain uses TRBV9 with TRBJ2-7; 7 bases are a match to TRBD2. The CDR3 is made up of 17 amino acids. V was clipped by 0 bases and J by 1 base; unmatched bases: 10. Germline CDR1 is SGDLS and CDR2 is YYNGEE. CDR3 bases: TGTGCCAGCAGCGTAGGGTTGGTTGGCGGGGGATCCTACGAGCAGTACTTC. Translated, it gives CASSVGLVGGGSYEQYF.

The rearrangement uses TRBV20-1 and TRBJ1-6, with 8 bases matching TRBD1. CDR3 length: 15 amino acids. The trim removed 3 bases at V and 7 bases at J, leaving 8 bases unmatched. Germline V gene data show CDR1 as DFQATT and CDR2 as SNEGSKA (reference sequence). The CDR3 loop is CSASRRQGANSPLHF. The CDR3 DNA sequence: TGCAGTGCTAGTCGTCGGCAGGGGGCGAATTCACCCCTCCACTTT.

This clonotype has at least ten counts. The V and J genes are TRBV11-1 and TRBJ2-1, with 9 bases that match TRBD2. With 5 bases clipped from V and 5 bases from J, the junction kept 10 bases outside the gene matches. CDR1 and CDR2 (germline): SGHAT, FQDESV (reference sequence). This CDR3 has 16 residues. The CDR3 region has the DNA TGTGCCAGCAGCCCCGACCGCGGACTAGCGAACAATGAGCAGTTCTTC. Its protein product is CASSPDRGLANNEQFF.

The chain has TRBV29-1 and TRBJ1-6, with 8 positions matching TRBD1. V was pared by 6 bases and J by 9 bases, with 19 bases of the junction left unmatched. CDR3 length: 17 amino acids. Germline V gene lookup returns CDR1 SQVTM and CDR2 ANQGSEA. The CDR3 nucleotides read TGCAGCGTATCCGAGACAGGGGATTCCGCCCGTGGTTCACCCCTCCACTTT. Amino acid sequence: CSVSETGDSARGSPLHF.

The rearrangement uses TRBV12-3 or TRBV12-4 and TRBJ2-2; 14 bases fit TRBD2. There are 15 residues in the CDR3. The ends lost 6 bases at V and 8 bases at J; junction bases unmatched: 5. CDR3 amino acids: CASRGLAGAGGELFF. CDR3 in DNA: TGTGCCAGCAGGGGACTAGCGGGGGCGGGAGGGGAGCTGTTTTTT.

The chain employs TRBV20-1 and TRBJ2-3, with D perhaps TRBD1 (5 bases). Germline CDR1 DFQATT, CDR2 SNEGSKA (reference sequence). Trimming removed 6 bases from V and 8 bases from J, with 21 bases in between. The CDR3 is made up of 14 amino acids. CDR3 nucleotides: TGCAGTGCCGCCCGACAGAACCTTAAGATTACGCAGTATTTT. Protein product: CSAARQNLKITQYF.

With respect to this clonotype: The missing conserved phenylalanine or tryptophan at the end of this CDR3 makes a read error likely. The V call is TRBV7-6, the J call TRBJ1-1, with unresolved D. V was clipped by 3 bases and J by 1 base, with 6 bases between them. This CDR3 region has 13 residues. From germline, CDR1 is SGHVS and CDR2 FNYEAQ. The CDR3 DNA reads as TGTGCCAGCAGCTTTTCAGCGAACACTGAAGCTTTCCTT. The encoded protein is CASSFSANTEAFL.

V gene TRBV15 combines with J gene TRBJ1-6; D is undetermined. The CDR3 runs 15 residues. Trimming took off 6 bases at V and 8 bases at J, with 17 bases between the two ends. The germline V gene has CDR1 LNHNV and CDR2 YYDKDF (reference sequence). This CDR3 reads CATRLSSGSDSPLHF. The CDR3 DNA sequence: TGTGCCACCAGGCTATCCTCGGGGAGTGATTCACCCCTCCACTTT.

The gene calls are TRBV2 and TRBJ2-1, with TRBD1 matching 8 bases. There are 15 residues in the CDR3. Germline values: CDR1 SNHLY, CDR2 FYNNEI. The ends lost 6 bases at V and 1 base at J; junction bases unmatched: 5. In DNA form, the CDR3 reads TGTGCCAGCAGGAACGACAGGGGATCCTACAATGAGCAGTTCTTC. This codes for CASRNDRGSYNEQFF.

J is TRBJ2-1 and V is TRBV7-2; 7 bases align to TRBD2. V shed 5 bases and J 12 bases; nucleotides not matched to a gene: 7. CDR3 length: 12 amino acids. CDR1 is SGHTA and CDR2 is FQGNSA in the germline V gene. CDR3 protein: CASSPGLTGQFF. DNA for the CDR3: TGTGCCAGCAGCCCGGGACTAACTGGGCAGTTCTTC. Together with reference TRBV7-2 and TRBJ2-1, the CDR3 gives the full variable domain: GAGVSQSPSNKVTEKGKDVELRCDPISGHTALYWYRQSLGQGLEFLIYFQGNSAPDKSGLPSDRFSAERTGGSVSTLTIQRTQQEDSAVYLCASSPGLTGQFFGPGTRLTVL.

The chain is built from TRBV25-1 and TRBJ2-7; D unresolved. The CDR3 is made up of 13 amino acids. Germline V gene sequence: CDR1 MGHDK, CDR2 SYGVNS. Trimming left V 6 bases short and J 5 bases short, with 14 bases between. The CDR3: CASSPHEADEQYF. The CDR3 nucleotides read TGTGCCAGCAGCCCGCATGAGGCCGACGAGCAGTACTTC.